This T cell receptor beta chain was retrieved from a study of regulatory T cells in long-lasting Graves disease. Turning to the study itself: For a period under 3 months, newly diagnosed Graves' patients had taken antithyroid drugs.

General study findings and limits: The small sample size may have reduced accuracy.

Time point meaning: newly diagnosed GD, antithyroid drugs for less than 3 months. PBMC-extracted RNA yielded the TCR library. This clonotype was observed many times. Its antigen is not known. The V and J ends lost 4 bases and 0 bases respectively, with 11 bases between them. Germline V gene lookup returns CDR1 ENHRY and CDR2 SYGVKD. This CDR3 region has 15 residues. Sequencing libraries for TCR beta were prepared with iRepertoire HTBI primers and Arm-PCR of CDR3 regions. TCRdb recomputed calls from the multiplex PCR reads with MiXCR, one row per CDR3 protein. The table has 450,000 to 600,000 distinct CDR3 sequences, 15% to 20% seen once. These sequences were also reported in another study, on T cells in Graves' hyperthyroidism and ophthalmopathy.

The rearrangement links TRBV10-3 to TRBJ2-3, with D unclear. Material: peripheral blood mononuclear cells (PBMCs), obtained at new diagnosis, from a patient treated with antithyroid drugs. This TCR was sampled from a man between 35 and 55 years old with Graves disease. The DNA for the CDR3 is TGTGCCATCAGTGGAGGCCAAGTAAGCACAGATACGCAGTATTTT. It codes for CAISGGQVSTDTQYF.